The T cell receptor beta chain under discussion was sequenced for a study of T-cell memory formation after mild COVID-19. Study-wide background: TCR clusters showed largely donor specificity.

A remark on this clonotype: Its antigen is undetermined.

General study findings and limits: Clones that contracted clustered mainly in CM and EM if CD4+ and in EMRA if CD8+.

This CDR3 has 13 amino acids. The germline CDR1 and CDR2 sequences are LNHDA and SQIVND (reference sequence). Trimming removed 0 bases at V and 3 bases at J, with 6 bases between. TCRdb called the 5' RACE reads again in MiXCR, with one record for every CDR3 protein. This sample carries some 130,000 distinct CDR3 sequences, about 5.9% of them seen once, and the ten largest clones take 2% to 2.5%. The sequence came from an adult woman who had mild COVID-19 (a few samples of this study predate the infection). Cell type and time point are not known. The sequenced sample was PBMCs or a T cell subset sorted from them (not recorded which). The chain couples TRBV19 to TRBJ2-7, with unresolved D. The CDR3: CASSIDDGYEQYF. DNA for the CDR3: TGTGCCAGTAGTATAGATGATGGCTACGAGCAGTACTTC.